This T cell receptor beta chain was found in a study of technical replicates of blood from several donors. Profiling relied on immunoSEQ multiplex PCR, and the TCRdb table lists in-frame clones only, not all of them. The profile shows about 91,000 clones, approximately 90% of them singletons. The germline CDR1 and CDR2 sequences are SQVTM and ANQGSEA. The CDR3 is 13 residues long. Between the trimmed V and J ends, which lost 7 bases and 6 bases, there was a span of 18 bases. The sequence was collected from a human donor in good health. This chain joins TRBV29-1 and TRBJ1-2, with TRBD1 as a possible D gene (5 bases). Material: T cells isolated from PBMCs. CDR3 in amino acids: CSAYPGRGNGYTF. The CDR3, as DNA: TGCAGCGCCTACCCGGGTAGGGGAAATGGCTACACCTTC.